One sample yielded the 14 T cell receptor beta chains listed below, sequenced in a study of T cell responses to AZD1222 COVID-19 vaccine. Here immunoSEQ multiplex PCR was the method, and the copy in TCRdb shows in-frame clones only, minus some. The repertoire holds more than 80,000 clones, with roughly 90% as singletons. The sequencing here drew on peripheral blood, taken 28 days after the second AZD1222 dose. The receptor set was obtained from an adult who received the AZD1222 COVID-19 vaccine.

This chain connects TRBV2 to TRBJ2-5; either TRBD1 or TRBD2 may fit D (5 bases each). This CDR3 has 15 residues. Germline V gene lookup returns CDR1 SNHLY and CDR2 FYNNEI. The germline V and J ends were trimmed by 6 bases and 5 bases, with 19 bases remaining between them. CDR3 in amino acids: CASSYRDARTETQYF. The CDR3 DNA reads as TGTGCCAGCAGCTACCGGGACGCCCGCACCGAGACCCAGTACTTC.

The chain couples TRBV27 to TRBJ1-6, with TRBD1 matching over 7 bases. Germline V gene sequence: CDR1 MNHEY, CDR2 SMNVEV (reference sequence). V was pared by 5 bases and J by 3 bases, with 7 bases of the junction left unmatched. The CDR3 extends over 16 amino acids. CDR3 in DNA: TGTGCCAGCAGTCTAAGGGGACAGATCTATAATTCACCCCTCCACTTT. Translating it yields CASSLRGQIYNSPLHF.

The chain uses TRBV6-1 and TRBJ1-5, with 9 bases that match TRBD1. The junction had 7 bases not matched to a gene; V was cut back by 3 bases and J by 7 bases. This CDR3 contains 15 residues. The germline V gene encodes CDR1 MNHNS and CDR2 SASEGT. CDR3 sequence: CASSEGQGGWQPQHF. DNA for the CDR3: TGTGCCAGCAGTGAGGGACAGGGAGGTTGGCAGCCCCAGCATTTT.

The CDR3 DNA sequence: TGTGCCAGCAGTCCCTCAGGAAGGACCCCGGTGGGCTACACCTTC. Translating it yields CASSPSGRTPVGYTF. V and J are TRBV3-1 (or the pseudogene TRBV3-2) and TRBJ1-2; the D is unclear. CDR3 length: 15 residues. Germline V gene lookup returns CDR1 LGHDT and CDR2 YNNKEL (reference sequence). Between the trimmed V and J ends, which lost 6 bases and 8 bases, there was a span of 22 bases.

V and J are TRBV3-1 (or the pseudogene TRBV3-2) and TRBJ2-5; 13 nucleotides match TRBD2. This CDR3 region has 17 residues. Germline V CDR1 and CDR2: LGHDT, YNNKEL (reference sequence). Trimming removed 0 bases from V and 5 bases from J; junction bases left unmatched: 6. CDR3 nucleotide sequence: TGTGCCAGCAGCCAAGAAACTAGCGGGGGGGCCCGGGAGACCCAGTACTTC. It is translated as CASSQETSGGARETQYF.

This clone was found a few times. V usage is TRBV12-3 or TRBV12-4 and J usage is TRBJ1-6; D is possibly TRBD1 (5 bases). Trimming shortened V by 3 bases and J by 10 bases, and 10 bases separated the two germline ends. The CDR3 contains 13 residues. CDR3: CASSLGGGSPLHF. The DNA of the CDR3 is TGTGCCAGCAGTTTGGGGGGTGGCTCACCCCTCCACTTT.

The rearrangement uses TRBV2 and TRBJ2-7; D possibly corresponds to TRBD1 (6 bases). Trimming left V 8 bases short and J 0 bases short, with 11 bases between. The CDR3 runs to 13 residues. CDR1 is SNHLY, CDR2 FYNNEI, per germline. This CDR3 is CASQQGSSYEQYF. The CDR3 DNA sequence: TGTGCCAGCCAACAGGGTAGCTCCTACGAGCAGTACTTC.

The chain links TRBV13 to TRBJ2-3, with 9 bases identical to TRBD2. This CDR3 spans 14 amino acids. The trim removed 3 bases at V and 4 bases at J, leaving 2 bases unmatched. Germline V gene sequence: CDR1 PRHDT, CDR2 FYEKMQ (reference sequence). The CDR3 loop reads CASSLGGGADTQYF. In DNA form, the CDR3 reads TGTGCCAGCAGCTTGGGCGGGGGGGCAGATACGCAGTATTTT.

CDR3 protein: CASRNSYGYTF. CDR3 sequence (DNA): TGTGCCAGCAGGAACAGCTATGGCTACACCTTC. This chain joins TRBV12-3 or TRBV12-4 and TRBJ1-2; no definite D call. Trimming pared 6 bases from V and 4 bases from J, leaving 6 bases between. CDR3 length: 11 residues.

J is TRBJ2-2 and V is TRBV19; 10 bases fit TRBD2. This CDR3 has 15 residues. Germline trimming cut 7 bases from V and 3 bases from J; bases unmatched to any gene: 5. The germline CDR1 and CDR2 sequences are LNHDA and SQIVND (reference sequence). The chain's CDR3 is CASKTSGEYTGELFF. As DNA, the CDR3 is TGTGCCAGTAAAACTAGCGGGGAATACACCGGGGAGCTGTTTTTT.

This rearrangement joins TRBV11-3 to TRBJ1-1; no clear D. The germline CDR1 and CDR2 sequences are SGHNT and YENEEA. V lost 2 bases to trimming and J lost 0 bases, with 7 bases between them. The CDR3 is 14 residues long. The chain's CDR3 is CASSLNPLNTEAFF. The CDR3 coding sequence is TGTGCCAGCAGCTTAAATCCGCTGAACACTGAAGCTTTCTTT. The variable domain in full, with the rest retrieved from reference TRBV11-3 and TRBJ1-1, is EAGVVQSPRYKIIEKKQPVAFWCNPISGHNTLYWYLQNLGQGPELLIRYENEEAVDDSQLPKDRFSAERLKGVDSTLKIQPAELGDSAVYLCASSLNPLNTEAFFGQGTRLTVV.

This CDR3 reads CASSDFGVGQPQHF. CDR3 DNA sequence: TGTGCCAGCAGTGATTTCGGGGTAGGGCAGCCCCAGCATTTT. The chain recombines TRBV6-1 with TRBJ1-5; D is ambiguous. The V gene's germline CDR1 is MNHNS and CDR2 SASEGT. With 3 bases removed from V and 7 bases from J, the gap between germline ends came to 13 bases. This CDR3 is built from 14 residues.

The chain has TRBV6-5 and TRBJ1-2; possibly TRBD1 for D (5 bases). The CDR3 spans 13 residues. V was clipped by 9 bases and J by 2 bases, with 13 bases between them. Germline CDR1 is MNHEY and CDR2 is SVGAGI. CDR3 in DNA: TGTGCCAGTACCCGGGGCCTAAACTATGGCTACACCTTC. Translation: CASTRGLNYGYTF.

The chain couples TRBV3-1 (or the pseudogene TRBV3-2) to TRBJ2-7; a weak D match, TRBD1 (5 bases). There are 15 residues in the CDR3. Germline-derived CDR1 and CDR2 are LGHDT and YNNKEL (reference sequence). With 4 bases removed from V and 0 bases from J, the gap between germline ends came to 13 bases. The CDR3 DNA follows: TGTGCCAGCAGCCGGCGTCTGGACACCTCCTACGAGCAGTACTTC. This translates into CASSRRLDTSYEQYF.